Listed here are 15 T cell receptor beta chains from one sample, sequenced in a study of blood T cell repertoires in COVID-19. Assay: immunoSEQ multiplex PCR; the TCRdb copy retains only in-frame clones and omits some. The repertoire holds roughly 190,000 clones, with about 90% as singletons. Sequencing input: peripheral blood. Receptor source: a man aged 55 to 69 with active or convalescent COVID-19.

V and J are TRBV5-1 and TRBJ1-1, with D maybe TRBD1 (6 bases). V lost 5 bases to trimming and J lost 3 bases, with 11 bases between them. Germline loops: CDR1 SGHRS, CDR2 YFSETQ. This CDR3 is built from 13 residues. CDR3 protein: CASRSKGDTEAFF. The CDR3, as DNA: TGCGCCAGCAGATCGAAGGGGGACACTGAAGCTTTCTTT.

This sequence joins TRBV30 and TRBJ2-2; D is unresolved. The V end was cut by 2 bases, the J end by 2 bases, with 3 bases between. This CDR3 is 12 amino acids long. The germline gives CDR1 GTSNPN, CDR2 SVGIG (reference sequence). CDR3 nucleotides: TGTGCCTGGAGTCTAAACACCGGGGAGCTGTTTTTT. Residues: CAWSLNTGELFF.

This clone qualifies as medium-sized (0.01 to 0.1%). Other DNA sequences of this sample code for an identical CDR3. This chain connects TRBV6-5 to TRBJ1-4; maybe TRBD1 (5 bases). This CDR3 contains 14 residues. The germline V and J ends were trimmed by 2 bases and 4 bases, with 8 bases remaining between them. The germline gives CDR1 MNHEY, CDR2 SVGAGI. CDR3: CASSYRQYNEKLFF. CDR3 coding DNA: TGTGCCAGCAGTTACCGACAGTATAATGAAAAACTGTTTTTT.

V gene TRBV19 combines with J gene TRBJ1-5; 9 nucleotides match TRBD1. V lost 7 bases, J lost 0 bases, and 7 bases stayed unmatched. This CDR3 is 16 amino acids long. Looked up from germline, CDR1 is LNHDA and CDR2 is SQIVND (reference sequence). The CDR3, as DNA: TGTGCCAGTAAGATGGGACAGGGTTATAGCAATCAGCCCCAGCATTTT. Its translation: CASKMGQGYSNQPQHF.

The chain recombines TRBV5-6 with TRBJ1-2, with 7 nucleotides matching TRBD1. This CDR3 has 12 residues. Germline CDR1 reads SGHDT; CDR2 reads YYEEEE. The V and J ends lost 5 bases and 8 bases, in that order; junction bases with no gene match: 6. The CDR3 loop is CASRWQGGGYTF. The CDR3, as DNA: TGTGCCAGCAGATGGCAGGGGGGAGGCTACACCTTC. The variable domain in full, completed from reference TRBV5-6 and TRBJ1-2, reads DAGVTQSPTHLIKTRGQQVTLRCSPKSGHDTVSWYQQALGQGPQFIFQYYEEEERQRGNFPDRFSGHQFPNYSSELNVNALLLGDSALYLCASRWQGGGYTFGSGTRLTVV.

J is TRBJ1-5 and V is TRBV21-1. TRBV21-1 is a pseudogene locus. CDR3 length: 20 amino acids. DNA for the CDR3: TGTGCCAGCAGCAAAGAAGAGAGGGCAACAAGAGGGATGAGCAATCAGCCCCAGCATTTT. Protein product: CASSKEERATRGMSNQPQHF.

This clone came up many times. In DNA, the CDR3 is TGTGCCAGCAGCTTGGATGGTTGGGTCCCTTACAGGTCCGGCTACACCTTC. The encoded protein is CASSLDGWVPYRSGYTF. The chain recombines TRBV5-5 with TRBJ1-2, with a weak D call TRBD1 (5 bases). In germline, CDR1 is SGHKS, CDR2 YYEKEE (reference sequence). The V and J ends lost 0 bases and 8 bases respectively, with 23 bases between them. The CDR3 loop spans 17 amino acids.

This clone was seen a few times. J is TRBJ1-1 and V is TRBV12-3 or TRBV12-4; 7 bases agree with TRBD1. This CDR3 region has 12 residues. With 7 bases clipped from V and 8 bases from J, the junction kept 7 bases outside the gene matches. The CDR3 protein is CASMRGQGEAFF. DNA for the CDR3: TGTGCCAGCATGAGGGGGCAAGGAGAAGCTTTCTTT.

This chain links TRBV5-1 with TRBJ1-2, with 7 bases that match TRBD1. Germline loops: CDR1 SGHRS, CDR2 YFSETQ. V shed 3 bases and J 3 bases; nucleotides not matched to a gene: 8. There are 15 residues in the CDR3. CDR3 sequence (DNA): TGCGCCAGCAGCTCCGGGACAGCGAGGGACTATGGCTACACCTTC. It specifies CASSSGTARDYGYTF.

The CDR3 DNA reads as TGTGCCAGCAGCCGACAGGGAGAGGACACCTTC. Translated: CASSRQGEDTF. This chain connects TRBV11-2 to TRBJ1-2; TRBD1 matches 7 bases. The CDR3 loop spans 11 amino acids. The trim removed 5 bases at V and 12 bases at J, leaving 6 bases unmatched. The germline CDR1 and CDR2 sequences are SGHAT and FQNNGV.

This clone was found a few times. The chain has TRBV19 and TRBJ2-2; 7 positions match TRBD1. Germline V gives CDR1 LNHDA, CDR2 SQIVND (reference sequence). Unmatched junction bases numbered 11, after V lost 7 bases and J lost 6 bases. The CDR3 length is 15 residues. The CDR3 DNA reads TGTGCCAGTACCCCATTTCTAGGGGGCCCCGGGGAGCTGTTTTTT. It translates to CASTPFLGGPGELFF.

The rearrangement joins TRBV9 to TRBJ2-1; 12 bases agree with TRBD2. Germline-derived CDR1 and CDR2 are SGDLS and YYNGEE. The ends lost 0 bases at V and 10 bases at J; junction bases unmatched: 11. The CDR3 is 17 residues long. In DNA, the CDR3 is TGTGCCAGCAGCGTAGATCCCGGGACTAGCGGGTCCTGGGAGCAGTTCTTC. Protein product: CASSVDPGTSGSWEQFF.

V usage is TRBV11-2 and J usage is TRBJ1-2; 7 bases match TRBD1. V trimming: 5 bases; J trimming: 1 base; junction bases outside the gene matches: 19. The CDR3 runs to 19 residues. CDR1 is SGHAT and CDR2 is FQNNGV in the germline V gene. CDR3 residues: CASSPPNKGAINYNYGYTF. Here the CDR3 DNA reads TGTGCCAGCAGCCCCCCCAACAAGGGGGCGATAAATTATAACTATGGCTACACCTTC.

The rearrangement links TRBV6-5 to TRBJ2-3; 8 bases are a match to TRBD1. The V gene's germline CDR1 is MNHEY and CDR2 SVGAGI. This CDR3 is built from 14 residues. The V and J ends lost 5 bases and 2 bases, in that order; junction bases with no gene match: 3. The CDR3 sequence: CASSRDRFTDTQYF. The DNA of the CDR3 is TGTGCCAGCAGTCGGGACAGGTTCACAGATACGCAGTATTTT.

This sequence joins TRBV29-1 and TRBJ2-7, with D unresolved. This CDR3 has 16 amino acids. Trimming pared 1 base from V and 0 bases from J, leaving 16 bases between. Germline-derived CDR1 and CDR2 are SQVTM and ANQGSEA. CDR3 bases: TGCAGCGTTGAAGTGTTTTCGACAAAGAGCTCCTACGAGCAGTACTTC. Amino acids: CSVEVFSTKSSYEQYF.